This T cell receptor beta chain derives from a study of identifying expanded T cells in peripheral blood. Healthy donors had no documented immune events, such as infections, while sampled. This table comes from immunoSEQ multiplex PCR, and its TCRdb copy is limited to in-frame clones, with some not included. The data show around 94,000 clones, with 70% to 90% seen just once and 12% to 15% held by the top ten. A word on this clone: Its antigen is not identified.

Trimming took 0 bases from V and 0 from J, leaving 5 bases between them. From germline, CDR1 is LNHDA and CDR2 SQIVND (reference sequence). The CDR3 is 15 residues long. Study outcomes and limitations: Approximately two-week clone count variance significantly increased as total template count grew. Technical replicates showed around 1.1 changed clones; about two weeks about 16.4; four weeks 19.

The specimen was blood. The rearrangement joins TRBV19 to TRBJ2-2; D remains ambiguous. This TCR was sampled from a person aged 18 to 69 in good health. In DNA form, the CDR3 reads TGTGCCAGTAGTATAGATTTGGCGAACACCGGGGAGCTGTTTTTT. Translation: CASSIDLANTGELFF.